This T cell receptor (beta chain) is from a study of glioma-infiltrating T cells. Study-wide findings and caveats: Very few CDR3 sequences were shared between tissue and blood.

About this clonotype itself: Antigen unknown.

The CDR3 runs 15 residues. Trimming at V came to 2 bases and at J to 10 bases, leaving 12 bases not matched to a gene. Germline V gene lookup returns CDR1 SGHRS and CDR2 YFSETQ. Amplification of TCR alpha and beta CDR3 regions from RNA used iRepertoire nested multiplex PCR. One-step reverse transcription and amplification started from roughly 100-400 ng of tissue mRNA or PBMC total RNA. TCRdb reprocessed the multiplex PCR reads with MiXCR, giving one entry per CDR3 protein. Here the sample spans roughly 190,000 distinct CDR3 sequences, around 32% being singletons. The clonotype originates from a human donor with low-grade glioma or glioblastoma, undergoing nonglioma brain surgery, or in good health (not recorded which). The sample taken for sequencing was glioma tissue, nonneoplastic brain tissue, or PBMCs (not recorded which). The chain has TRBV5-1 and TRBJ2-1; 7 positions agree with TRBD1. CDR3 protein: CASSLSGTEAYEQFF. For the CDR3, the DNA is TGCGCCAGCAGCTTATCCGGGACAGAGGCCTACGAGCAGTTCTTC.